The clone carrying this T cell receptor (beta chain) was seen more than once but under ten times. Antigen: not known. Germline CDR1 is DFQATT and CDR2 is SNEGSKA (reference sequence). V lost 6 bases and J 2 bases, leaving 11 bases between the germline ends. The CDR3 has 12 amino acids. These data belong to a study of blood T cells in healthy people across ages. Study conclusions and caveats: Calculation of diversity from one million T cells yielded estimates considered to be underestimates.

There were healthy Caucasian individuals from Russia, aged roughly 6 to 100, serving as donors. Isolated per sample were at least 7 million PBMCs. The use of a sample-barcoded 5' primer and a J-beta primer mix characterized a second PCR of roughly 7 to 11 cycles. From each sample, at least 2.5 million paired-end reads containing CDR3 were obtained. TCRdb recomputed calls from the 5' RACE reads with MiXCR, one row per CDR3 protein. The sample includes about 1.5 million distinct CDR3 sequences, roughly 40% of them seen just once. V gene TRBV20-1 combines with J gene TRBJ2-7; a possible D gene is TRBD2 (6 bases). The sequence was obtained from a young woman in good health. The source material was blood. CDR3 nucleotides: TGCAGTGCGGAGGGCCTCACCTACGAGCAGTACTTC. Translation: CSAEGLTYEQYF.